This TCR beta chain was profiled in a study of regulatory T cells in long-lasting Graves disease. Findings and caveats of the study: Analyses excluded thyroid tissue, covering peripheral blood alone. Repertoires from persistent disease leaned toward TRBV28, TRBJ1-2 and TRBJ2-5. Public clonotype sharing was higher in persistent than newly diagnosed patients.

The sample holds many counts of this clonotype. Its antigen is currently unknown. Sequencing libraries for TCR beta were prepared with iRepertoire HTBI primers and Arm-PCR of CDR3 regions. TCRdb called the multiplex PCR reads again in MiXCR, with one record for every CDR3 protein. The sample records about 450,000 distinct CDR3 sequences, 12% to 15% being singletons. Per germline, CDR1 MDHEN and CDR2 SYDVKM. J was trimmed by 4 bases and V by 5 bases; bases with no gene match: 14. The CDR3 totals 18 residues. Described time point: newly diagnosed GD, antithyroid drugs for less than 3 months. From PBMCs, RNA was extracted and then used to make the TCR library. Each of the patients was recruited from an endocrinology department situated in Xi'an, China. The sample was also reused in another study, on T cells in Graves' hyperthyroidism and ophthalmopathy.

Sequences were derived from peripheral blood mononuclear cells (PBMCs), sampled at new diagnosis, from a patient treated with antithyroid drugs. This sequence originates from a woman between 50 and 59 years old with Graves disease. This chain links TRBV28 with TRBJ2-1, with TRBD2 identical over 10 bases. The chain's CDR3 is CASSVADPVLAGYNEQFF. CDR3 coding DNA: TGTGCCAGCAGTGTGGCAGACCCGGTACTAGCGGGGTACAATGAGCAGTTCTTC.